This T cell receptor beta chain was documented in a study of T cell repertoires in cytomegalovirus infection. Across the study: Selection of CMV epitopes for the study included recently identified HLA-C-restricted and well-studied HLA-B-restricted ones. Carrying CMV and the relevant HLA type showed in public TCR beta signatures. Study-wide findings and caveats: CMV-specific TCR beta clonotypes restricted by HLA-C dominated the ex vivo response.

This clonotype was detected only once. Its antigen is undetermined. The CDR3 consists of 16 residues. The V gene's germline CDR1 is MNHEY and CDR2 SVGAGI. V lost 6 bases and J lost 2, with 19 bases in between. MiXCR was run by TCRdb on the reads, yielding one entry per CDR3 protein. The sample holds fewer than 1,000,000 distinct CDR3 sequences; about 33% are singletons and the top ten take 10% to 15%. The V call is TRBV6-5, the J call TRBJ1-2; D is perhaps TRBD1 (6 bases). Material: cultured CD8+ T cells from PBMCs, obtained from culture after CMV antigen stimulation. This receptor was obtained from a human donor in good health (CMV status not recorded). Some clones in this sample may be carry-over from other donors' samples. CDR3 DNA: TGTGCCAGCAGCACGACGACAGGACCACTCAACTATGGCTACACCTTC. Translation: CASSTTTGPLNYGYTF.